This T cell receptor (beta chain) was observed in a study of regulatory T cells in long-lasting Graves disease. Arm-PCR of CDR3 regions and iRepertoire HTBI primers were the basis on which TCR beta libraries were built. MiXCR, run by TCRdb on the multiplex PCR reads, gives a single entry per CDR3 protein. The sample has roughly 500,000 distinct CDR3 sequences; around an eighth are singletons. This clonotype has a count of ten or more. The time point: newly diagnosed GD, antithyroid drugs for less than 3 months. From RNA extracted from PBMCs, the TCR library was made. These records were also assigned to another study, of T cells in Graves' hyperthyroidism and ophthalmopathy.

This TCR came from a man under 40 with Graves disease. Sequences were derived from peripheral blood mononuclear cells (PBMCs), sampled at new diagnosis, from a patient treated with antithyroid drugs.

CDR3 residues: CASSNPGGPYEQYF. The CDR3 DNA reads as TGTGCCAGCAGTAACCCGGGGGGTCCCTACGAGCAGTACTTC. The genes are TRBV7-9 and TRBJ2-7, with 7 bases matching TRBD2. This CDR3 spans 14 amino acids. The germline gives CDR1 SEHNR, CDR2 FQNEAQ (reference sequence). V lost 6 bases, J lost 2 bases, and 7 bases stayed unmatched.